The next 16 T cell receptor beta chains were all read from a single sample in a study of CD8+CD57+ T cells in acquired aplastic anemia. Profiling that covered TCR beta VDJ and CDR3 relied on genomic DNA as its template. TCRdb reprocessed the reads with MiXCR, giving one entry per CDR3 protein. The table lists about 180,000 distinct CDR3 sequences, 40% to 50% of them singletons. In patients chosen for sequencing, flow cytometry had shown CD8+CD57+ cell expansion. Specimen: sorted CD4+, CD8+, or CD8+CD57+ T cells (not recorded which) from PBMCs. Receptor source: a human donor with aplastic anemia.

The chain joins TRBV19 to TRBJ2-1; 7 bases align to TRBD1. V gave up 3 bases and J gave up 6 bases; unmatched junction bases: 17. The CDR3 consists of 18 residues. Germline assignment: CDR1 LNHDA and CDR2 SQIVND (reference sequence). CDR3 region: CASSIPKNNRGPGNEQFF. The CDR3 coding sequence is TGTGCCAGTAGTATCCCGAAAAATAACAGGGGCCCGGGCAATGAGCAGTTCTTC.

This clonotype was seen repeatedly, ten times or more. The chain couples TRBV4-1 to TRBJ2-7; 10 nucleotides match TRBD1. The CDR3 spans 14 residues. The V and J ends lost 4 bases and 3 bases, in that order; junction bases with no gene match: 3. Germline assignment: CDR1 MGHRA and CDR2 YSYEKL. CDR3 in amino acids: CASSPGQGDYEQYF. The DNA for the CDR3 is TGCGCCAGCAGCCCCGGACAGGGGGACTACGAGCAGTACTTC.

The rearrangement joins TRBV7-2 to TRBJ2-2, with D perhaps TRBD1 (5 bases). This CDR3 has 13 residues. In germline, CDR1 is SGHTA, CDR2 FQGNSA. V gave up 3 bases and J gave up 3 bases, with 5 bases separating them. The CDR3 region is CASSFRDTGELFF. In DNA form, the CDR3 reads TGTGCCAGCAGCTTCAGGGACACCGGGGAGCTGTTTTTT.

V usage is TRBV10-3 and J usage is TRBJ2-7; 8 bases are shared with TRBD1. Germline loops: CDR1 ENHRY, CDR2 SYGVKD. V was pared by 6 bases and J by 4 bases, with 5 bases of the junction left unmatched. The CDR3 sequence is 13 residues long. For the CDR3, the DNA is TGTGCCATCAGGGCGGGACAGGCGTACGAGCAGTACTTC. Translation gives CAIRAGQAYEQYF.

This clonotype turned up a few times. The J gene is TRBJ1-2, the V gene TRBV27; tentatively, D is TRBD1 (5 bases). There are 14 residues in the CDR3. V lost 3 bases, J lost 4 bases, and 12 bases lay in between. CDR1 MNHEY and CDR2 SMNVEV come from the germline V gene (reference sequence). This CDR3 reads CASSFLGGVYGYTF. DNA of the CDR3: TGTGCCAGCAGTTTCCTCGGAGGGGTCTATGGCTACACCTTC.

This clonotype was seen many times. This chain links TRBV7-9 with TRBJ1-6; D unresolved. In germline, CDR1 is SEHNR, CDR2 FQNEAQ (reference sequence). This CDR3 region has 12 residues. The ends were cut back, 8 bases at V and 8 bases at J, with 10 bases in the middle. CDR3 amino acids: CASAIVDSPLHF. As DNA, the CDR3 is TGTGCCAGCGCTATTGTGGATTCACCCCTCCACTTT.

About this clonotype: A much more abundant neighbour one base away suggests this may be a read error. The CDR3 reads CTSSLAVRSGYTF. The CDR3 bases are TGTACCAGCAGCTTAGCGGTTAGAAGTGGCTACACCTTC. The chain couples TRBV7-9 to TRBJ1-2; D call uncertain. This CDR3 has 13 amino acids. Germline assignment: CDR1 SEHNR and CDR2 FQNEAQ (reference sequence).

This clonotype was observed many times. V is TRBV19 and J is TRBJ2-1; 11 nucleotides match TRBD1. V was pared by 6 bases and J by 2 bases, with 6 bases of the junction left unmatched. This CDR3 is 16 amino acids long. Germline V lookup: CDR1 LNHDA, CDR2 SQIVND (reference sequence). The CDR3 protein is CASSIRDRGAYNEQFF. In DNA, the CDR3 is TGTGCCAGTAGCATACGGGACAGGGGGGCCTACAATGAGCAGTTCTTC.

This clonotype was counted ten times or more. The CDR3, as DNA: TGTGCCAGCAGCCAAGGTCCCGGGGGGGCCAAAAACATTCAGTACTTC. It encodes CASSQGPGGAKNIQYF. V is TRBV14 and J is TRBJ2-4; 7 bases agree with TRBD2. The V segment lost 1 base and the J segment 1 base; nucleotides outside the gene matches: 4. This CDR3 comprises 16 residues. Per germline, CDR1 SGHDN and CDR2 FVKESK. The full variable domain, its missing parts supplied by reference TRBV14 and TRBJ2-4, is EAGVTQFPSHSVIEKGQTVTLRCDPISGHDNLYWYRRVMGKEIKFLLHFVKESKQDESGMPNNRFLAERTGGTYSTLKVQPAELEDSGVYFCASSQGPGGAKNIQYFGAGTRLSVL.

CDR3 in DNA: TGTGCCAGCAGCTTCCCGGGACTAGCGGGGGGGGGCGCGACCCAGTACTTC. Encoded protein: CASSFPGLAGGGATQYF. The V and J genes are TRBV11-3 and TRBJ2-5; 16 nucleotides match TRBD2. The CDR3 runs 17 residues. Germline CDR1 and CDR2: SGHNT and YENEEA. The ends lost 3 bases at V and 7 bases at J; junction bases unmatched: 8.

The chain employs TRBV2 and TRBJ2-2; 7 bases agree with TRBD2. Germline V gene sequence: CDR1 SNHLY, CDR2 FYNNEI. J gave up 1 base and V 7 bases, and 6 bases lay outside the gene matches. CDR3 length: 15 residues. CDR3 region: CASKEASGNTGELFF. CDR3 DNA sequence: TGTGCCAGCAAGGAGGCTAGCGGGAACACCGGGGAGCTGTTTTTT.

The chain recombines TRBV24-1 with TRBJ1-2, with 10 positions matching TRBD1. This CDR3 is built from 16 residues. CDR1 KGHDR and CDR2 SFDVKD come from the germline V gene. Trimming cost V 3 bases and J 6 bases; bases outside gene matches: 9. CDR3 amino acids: CATSDMGTGEVHGYTF. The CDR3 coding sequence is TGTGCCACCAGTGATATGGGGACAGGGGAGGTCCATGGCTACACCTTC.

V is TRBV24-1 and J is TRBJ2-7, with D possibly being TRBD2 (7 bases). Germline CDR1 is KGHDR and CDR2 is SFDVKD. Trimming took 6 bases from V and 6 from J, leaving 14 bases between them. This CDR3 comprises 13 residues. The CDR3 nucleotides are TGTGCCACCAGTCCGCGGGGGCTTGGCGAGCAGTACTTC. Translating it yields CATSPRGLGEQYF.

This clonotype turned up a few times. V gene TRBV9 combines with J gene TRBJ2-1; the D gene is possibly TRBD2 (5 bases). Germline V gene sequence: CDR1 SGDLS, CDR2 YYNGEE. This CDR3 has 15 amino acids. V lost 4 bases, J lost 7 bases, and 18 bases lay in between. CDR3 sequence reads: CASSPDERGKNEQFF. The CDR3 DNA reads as TGTGCCAGCAGCCCCGACGAGCGAGGGAAGAATGAGCAGTTCTTC.

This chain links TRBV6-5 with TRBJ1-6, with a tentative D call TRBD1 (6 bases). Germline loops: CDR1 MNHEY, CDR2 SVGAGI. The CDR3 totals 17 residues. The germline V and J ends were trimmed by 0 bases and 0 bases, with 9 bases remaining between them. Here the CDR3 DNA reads TGTGCCAGCAGTTACTCGGGGGCGAGCTCCTATAATTCACCCCTCCACTTT. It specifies CASSYSGASSYNSPLHF.

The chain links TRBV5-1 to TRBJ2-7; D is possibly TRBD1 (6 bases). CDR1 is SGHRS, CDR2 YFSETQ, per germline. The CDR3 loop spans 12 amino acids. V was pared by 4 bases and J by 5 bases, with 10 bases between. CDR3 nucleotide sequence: TGCGCCAGCAGCCCGCACAGGGACGAGCAGTACTTC. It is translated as CASSPHRDEQYF.